These 9 T cell receptor beta chains were sequenced from one sample in a study of OX40 agonist ivuxolimab in advanced cancers. The table came from immunoSEQ multiplex PCR; TCRdb's copy has only in-frame clones and leaves some out. The table has tens of thousands of clones, approximately 84% seen once. The source material was CD4+ or CD8+ T cells sorted from blood, sampled in a trial of the OX40 agonist ivuxolimab. The receptors were gathered from an adult with an advanced solid tumor such as melanoma, head and neck, liver or kidney cancer.

The chain recombines TRBV5-4 with TRBJ2-1; 9 nucleotides align to TRBD2. V trimming: 3 bases; J trimming: 6 bases; junction bases outside the gene matches: 4. Germline V gives CDR1 SGHNT, CDR2 YYREEE (reference sequence). This CDR3 has 14 amino acids. CDR3 DNA: TGTGCCAGCAGCTCGAGCGGGGGGCCCAATGAGCAGTTCTTC. Translated: CASSSSGGPNEQFF.

The rearrangement uses TRBV29-1 and TRBJ1-4, with 8 positions matching TRBD1. The germline V gene has CDR1 SQVTM and CDR2 ANQGSEA. CDR3 length: 16 residues. V shed 1 base, J shed 4 bases, and the junction held 8 bases outside the gene matches. In nucleotides, the CDR3 is TGCAGCGTTGAAGGGGGCAGGGGGCCTGATAATGAAAAACTGTTTTTT. Encoded protein: CSVEGGRGPDNEKLFF.

The table lists this clone with a few counts. CDR3 amino acids: CASSLGTGGIDGYTF. CDR3 DNA sequence: TGTGCCAGCAGCTTGGGGACAGGGGGAATTGATGGCTACACCTTC. V gene TRBV7-9 combines with J gene TRBJ1-2; TRBD1 aligns across 11 bases. Trimming at V came to 3 bases and at J to 6 bases, leaving 6 bases not matched to a gene. From germline, CDR1 is SEHNR and CDR2 FQNEAQ (reference sequence). The CDR3 covers 15 residues.

The CDR3 nucleotides read TGTGCCAGCAGCTTTGAGGGACTGACTGAAGCTTTCTTT. Amino acid sequence: CASSFEGLTEAFF. V and J are TRBV7-9 and TRBJ1-1; D is possibly TRBD1 (5 bases). The CDR3 is 13 amino acids. Looked up from germline, CDR1 is SEHNR and CDR2 is FQNEAQ (reference sequence). V was clipped by 3 bases and J by 5 bases, with 10 bases between them.

The chain links TRBV6-5 to TRBJ2-1; TRBD2 aligns across 10 bases. Per germline, CDR1 MNHEY and CDR2 SVGAGI. Germline trimming cut 5 bases from V and 4 bases from J; bases unmatched to any gene: 5. The CDR3 runs 15 residues. The CDR3, as DNA: TGTGCCAGCAGTCTAATAGCGGGGGGATACAATGAGCAGTTCTTC. It translates to CASSLIAGGYNEQFF.

A single count supports this clone. The chain joins TRBV30 to TRBJ2-1, with 9 bases fitting TRBD1. V dropped 0 bases and J dropped 6; count of bases not matched to a gene: 9. CDR1 and CDR2 (germline): GTSNPN, SVGIG (reference sequence). This CDR3 has 16 residues. This CDR3 reads CAWSVVPGQGINEQFF. The CDR3 nucleotides are TGTGCCTGGAGTGTTGTACCGGGACAGGGTATCAATGAGCAGTTCTTC.

This clone was detected only a few times. The chain is built from TRBV12-5 and TRBJ1-2; 7 nucleotides agree with TRBD1. Germline values: CDR1 LGHNT, CDR2 FRNRAP. CDR3 size: 12 residues. V lost 7 bases and J lost 4; bases outside the gene matches: 3. The CDR3 coding sequence is TGTGCTAGTGCCAGGGACAGCTATGGCTACACCTTC. Encoded protein: CASARDSYGYTF.

The chain recombines TRBV29-1 with TRBJ2-3, with D possibly matching TRBD2 (6 bases). The V and J ends lost 4 bases and 1 base respectively, with 15 bases between them. The CDR3 is 15 amino acids. Germline CDR1 reads SQVTM; CDR2 reads ANQGSEA. CDR3 sequence reads: CSVGGVGGGTDTQYF. The CDR3 region has the DNA TGCAGCGTTGGAGGGGTCGGGGGAGGCACAGATACGCAGTATTTT.

The rearrangement joins TRBV19 to TRBJ2-1; 7 bases align to TRBD2. This CDR3 contains 17 residues. The trim removed 5 bases at V and 0 bases at J, leaving 10 bases unmatched. Germline V gene data show CDR1 as LNHDA and CDR2 as SQIVND (reference sequence). The CDR3 DNA follows: TGTGCCAGTAGTCCAAGCGTAGCGGGCCTCTCCTACAATGAGCAGTTCTTC. This encodes CASSPSVAGLSYNEQFF.